A selection of T cell receptor beta chains follows, all from one sample in a study of regulatory T cells in long-lasting Graves disease. TCRdb passed the multiplex PCR reads through MiXCR, listing each CDR3 protein once. This table has approximately 360,000 distinct CDR3 sequences, about an eighth appearing once. The data also belong to a second study, concerning T cells in Graves' hyperthyroidism and ophthalmopathy.

This specimen consisted of peripheral blood mononuclear cells (PBMCs), obtained at new diagnosis, from a patient treated with antithyroid drugs. These receptors all stem from a woman aged 18 to 35 with Graves disease. The CDR3 runs from the conserved cysteine through the conserved F or W. D genes are given only for firm matches. Not all rows give a size; the values are once, few, many and, for expanded clones, a class.

j_call: TRBJ1-2
d_call: -
v_call: TRBV18
clone_size: many
cdr3_nt: TGTGCCAGCTCATCTACGGCAACTCGGGACGGTAACTATGGCTACACCTTC
cdr3_aa: CASSSTATRDGNYGYTF

j_call: TRBJ1-2
d_call: -
v_call: TRBV2
clone_size: few
cdr3_nt: TGTGCCAGCAGTGAAGCCGGTGGGGCTGTGTACCGGGGCTACACCTTC
cdr3_aa: CASSEAGGAVYRGYTF

j_call: TRBJ2-1
d_call: TRBD1
v_call: TRBV7-8
clone_size: many
cdr3_nt: TGTGCCAGCAGCTTAGCACCGGACAGGGGATCCTACAATGAGCAGTTCTTC
cdr3_aa: CASSLAPDRGSYNEQFF

j_call: TRBJ1-1
d_call: -
v_call: TRBV3-1
clone_size: many
cdr3_nt: TGTGCCAGCAGCCAAGGGCGGGGGTCGAACACTGAAGCTTTCTTT
cdr3_aa: CASSQGRGSNTEAFF

j_call: TRBJ2-7
d_call: -
v_call: TRBV12-3/TRBV12-4
clone_size: many
cdr3_nt: TGTGCCAGCAGTTTAGAAACCTACGAGCAGTACTTC
cdr3_aa: CASSLETYEQYF

j_call: TRBJ2-2
d_call: TRBD1
v_call: TRBV5-1
clone_size: few
cdr3_nt: TGCGCCAGCAGCCACAGGGACAGGGGGAGATATACCGGGGAGCTGTTTTTT
cdr3_aa: CASSHRDRGRYTGELFF

j_call: TRBJ1-6
d_call: -
v_call: TRBV7-2
clone_size: few
cdr3_nt: TGTGCCAGCAGCTTTATCAGCTCCTATAATTCACCCCTCCACTTT
cdr3_aa: CASSFISSYNSPLHF

j_call: TRBJ2-3
d_call: TRBD2
v_call: TRBV7-9
clone_size: few
cdr3_nt: TGTGCCCGCAGCTTAATACTTTCCTCGACTAGCGGGAGTAAGGTGGTAACAGATACGCAGTATTTT
cdr3_aa: CARSLILSSTSGSKVVTDTQYF

j_call: TRBJ1-2
d_call: -
v_call: TRBV5-1
clone_size: -
cdr3_nt: TGCGCCAGCCGCCCCCTGGCAGCGACCTATGGAGGCTACACCTTC
cdr3_aa: CASRPLAATYGGYTF

j_call: TRBJ1-5
d_call: TRBD1
v_call: TRBV18
clone_size: few
cdr3_nt: TGTGCCAGCTCATTACAGGGGCGGAACAATCAGCCCCAGCATTTT
cdr3_aa: CASSLQGRNNQPQHF

j_call: TRBJ2-2
d_call: -
v_call: TRBV19
clone_size: -
cdr3_nt: TGTGCCAGTAGTTTTCCGAGGACGGTGAACACCGGGGAGCTGTTTTTT
cdr3_aa: CASSFPRTVNTGELFF

j_call: TRBJ1-2
d_call: -
v_call: TRBV29-1
clone_size: -
cdr3_nt: TGCAGCGTTGATTCGGGGGCGAATGGCTACACCTTC
cdr3_aa: CSVDSGANGYTF

j_call: TRBJ2-1
d_call: TRBD1
v_call: TRBV12-3/TRBV12-4
clone_size: -
cdr3_nt: TGTGCCATCTTTCTACAGGGGATTCAGTTCTTC
cdr3_aa: CAIFLQGIQFF

j_call: TRBJ2-1
d_call: TRBD2
v_call: TRBV7-2
clone_size: few
cdr3_nt: TGTGCCAGCAGCTGGAGGGGTAGCGGGAGGACAGGCGGCTCCTACAATGAGCAGTTCTTC
cdr3_aa: CASSWRGSGRTGGSYNEQFF

j_call: TRBJ2-1
d_call: -
v_call: TRBV27
clone_size: many
cdr3_nt: TGTGCCAGCAGTCTAAACTTCCAAAAACTAGCCACTGAGCAGTTCTTC
cdr3_aa: CASSLNFQKLATEQFF

j_call: TRBJ1-1
d_call: -
v_call: TRBV30
clone_size: many
cdr3_nt: TGTGCCTGGCTCTTCGGACGGTTAGAAGCTTTCTTT
cdr3_aa: CAWLFGRLEAFF

j_call: TRBJ2-5
d_call: -
v_call: TRBV20-1
clone_size: -
cdr3_nt: TGCAGTGCTGCCTCCAGATGGGCTAGCGCGGAGACCCAGTACTTC
cdr3_aa: CSAASRWASAETQYF

j_call: TRBJ2-2
d_call: -
v_call: TRBV6-2/TRBV6-3
clone_size: many
cdr3_nt: TGTGCCAGCAGTTACGATTCGGCCGGGGAGCTGTTTTTT
cdr3_aa: CASSYDSAGELFF

j_call: TRBJ2-7
d_call: -
v_call: TRBV7-9
clone_size: many
cdr3_nt: TGTGCCAGCAGCTTAGTTGATCTGGGAAGGGGAGGACACGAGCAGTACTTC
cdr3_aa: CASSLVDLGRGGHEQYF

j_call: TRBJ2-3
d_call: -
v_call: TRBV10-3
clone_size: many
cdr3_nt: TGTGCCATCAAAGGCTGGGCTGGAACAGATACGCAGTATTTT
cdr3_aa: CAIKGWAGTDTQYF

j_call: TRBJ2-1
d_call: -
v_call: TRBV30
clone_size: few
cdr3_nt: TGTGCCGCAAGAAGGGGGGCAAGGCTGTCCAGGACGCGGAAAGGGGATGAGCAGTTCTTC
cdr3_aa: CAARRGARLSRTRKGDEQFF

j_call: TRBJ1-5
d_call: TRBD1
v_call: TRBV6-8
clone_size: -
cdr3_nt: TGTGCCAGCAGACCAGGGGGCGATGGATATGGCAATCAGCCCCAGCATTTT
cdr3_aa: CASRPGGDGYGNQPQHF

j_call: TRBJ2-7
d_call: -
v_call: TRBV9
clone_size: few
cdr3_nt: TGTGCCAGCAGCCCCTACGCGCGGGGCAGCTCCTACGAGCAGTACTTC
cdr3_aa: CASSPYARGSSYEQYF

j_call: TRBJ2-1
d_call: -
v_call: TRBV20-1
clone_size: many
cdr3_nt: TGCAGTGCTAGATCTAGAAGTGAGAACGAGAGGCTTCGGCAGTTCTTC
cdr3_aa: CSARSRSENERLRQFF

j_call: TRBJ2-5
d_call: TRBD1
v_call: TRBV4-1
clone_size: -
cdr3_nt: TGCGCCAGCAGCCCCCTTGCGACAGGGACCGAAGAGACCCAGTACTTC
cdr3_aa: CASSPLATGTEETQYF

j_call: TRBJ2-3
d_call: TRBD2
v_call: TRBV28
clone_size: many
cdr3_nt: TGTGCCAGCAGTTTATGGTACCAGCGGGAATTCACAGATACGCAGTATTTT
cdr3_aa: CASSLWYQREFTDTQYF

j_call: TRBJ1-1
d_call: -
v_call: TRBV6-1
clone_size: many
cdr3_nt: TGTGCCAGCAGTGACAGAAAAAGGAACACTGAAGCTTTCTTT
cdr3_aa: CASSDRKRNTEAFF

j_call: TRBJ2-7
d_call: TRBD1
v_call: TRBV6-2/TRBV6-3
clone_size: -
cdr3_nt: TGTGCCAGCAAAACCCGGGACAGGATAACCTACGAGCAGTACTTC
cdr3_aa: CASKTRDRITYEQYF

j_call: TRBJ1-1
d_call: TRBD1
v_call: TRBV7-9
clone_size: many
cdr3_nt: TGTGCCAGCACGACACAGGGGGCCACTGAAGCTTTCTTT
cdr3_aa: CASTTQGATEAFF

j_call: TRBJ2-5
d_call: -
v_call: TRBV11-2
clone_size: many
cdr3_nt: TGTGCCAGCAGCCCCCCGGGGACCCGCGTAGGTTTAGAGACCCAGTACTTC
cdr3_aa: CASSPPGTRVGLETQYF

j_call: TRBJ2-3
d_call: -
v_call: TRBV28
clone_size: many
cdr3_nt: TGTGCCAGCAGTTTGACAGCTTTAAGCACAGATACGCAGTATTTT
cdr3_aa: CASSLTALSTDTQYF

j_call: TRBJ2-1
d_call: TRBD2
v_call: TRBV28
clone_size: many
cdr3_nt: TGTGCCAGCATGGTAGCGGGAGGGGGATCCTACAATGAGCAGTTCTTC
cdr3_aa: CASMVAGGGSYNEQFF

j_call: TRBJ1-1
d_call: -
v_call: TRBV6-1
clone_size: many
cdr3_nt: TGTGCCAACCTACGACAGGCTACGGGGACTGAAGCTTTCTTT
cdr3_aa: CANLRQATGTEAFF

j_call: TRBJ2-1
d_call: TRBD2
v_call: TRBV6-1
clone_size: many
cdr3_nt: TGTGCCAGCACCGGACTAGCGGGCGTTGGTGAGCAGTTCTTC
cdr3_aa: CASTGLAGVGEQFF

j_call: TRBJ1-2
d_call: -
v_call: TRBV5-5
clone_size: -
cdr3_nt: TGTGCCAGCAGCTTGGGCCCAACAGGGCTTCACTATGGCTACACCTTC
cdr3_aa: CASSLGPTGLHYGYTF

j_call: TRBJ2-3
d_call: -
v_call: TRBV20-1
clone_size: many
cdr3_nt: TGCAGTGCTCTCAGGGAGGGGGGCCTAACGGGAGTAGGACCTACGCAGTATTTT
cdr3_aa: CSALREGGLTGVGPTQYF

j_call: TRBJ2-1
d_call: -
v_call: TRBV20-1
clone_size: many
cdr3_nt: TGCAGTGCTAGCCGACAGTATAACAATGAGCAGTTCTTC
cdr3_aa: CSASRQYNNEQFF

j_call: TRBJ2-7
d_call: -
v_call: TRBV7-2
clone_size: many
cdr3_nt: TGTGCCAGCAGCTTAATTAGCGGCCCCCCCTACGAGCAGTACTTC
cdr3_aa: CASSLISGPPYEQYF

j_call: TRBJ2-1
d_call: -
v_call: TRBV25-1
clone_size: -
cdr3_nt: TGTGCCAGCAGTGTCCGGACGTCGTTCATTTACAATGAGCAGTTCTTC
cdr3_aa: CASSVRTSFIYNEQFF

j_call: TRBJ1-2
d_call: -
v_call: TRBV7-2
clone_size: many
cdr3_nt: TGTGCCAGCAGCTTAGACCCTGTCTTC
cdr3_aa: CASSLDPVF

j_call: TRBJ2-3
d_call: TRBD1
v_call: TRBV5-4
clone_size: few
cdr3_nt: TGTGCCAGCAGCTCGCGTCGGACAGGGCTAACAGATACGCAGTATTTT
cdr3_aa: CASSSRRTGLTDTQYF

j_call: TRBJ2-1
d_call: -
v_call: TRBV30
clone_size: many
cdr3_nt: TGTGCCTGGAGTGGTAGGTACAATGAGCAGTTCTTC
cdr3_aa: CAWSGRYNEQFF

j_call: TRBJ1-1
d_call: -
v_call: TRBV7-6
clone_size: many
cdr3_nt: TGTGCCAGCAGCTTAGCGCATACAGTAAACACTGAAGCTTTCTTT
cdr3_aa: CASSLAHTVNTEAFF

j_call: TRBJ2-7
d_call: -
v_call: TRBV3-1
clone_size: -
cdr3_nt: TGTGCCAGCAGCCAAGTCGCATCCGAGCAGTACTTC
cdr3_aa: CASSQVASEQYF

j_call: TRBJ2-1
d_call: -
v_call: TRBV7-2
clone_size: many
cdr3_nt: TGTGCCAGCAGCTTAAATATCGTGGTGACCTACAATGAGCAGTTCTTC
cdr3_aa: CASSLNIVVTYNEQFF

j_call: TRBJ2-7
d_call: -
v_call: TRBV7-9
clone_size: many
cdr3_nt: TGTGCCAGCAGCCTGAATCTGGGGGAGCAGTACTTC
cdr3_aa: CASSLNLGEQYF

j_call: TRBJ2-7
d_call: -
v_call: TRBV20-1
clone_size: many
cdr3_nt: TGCAGTGCTCTCACAGGTTACGAGCAGTACTTC
cdr3_aa: CSALTGYEQYF

j_call: TRBJ2-7
d_call: -
v_call: TRBV14
clone_size: many
cdr3_nt: TGTGCCAGCAGCCAAGTAGGGGCGGGCGAGCAGTACTTC
cdr3_aa: CASSQVGAGEQYF

j_call: TRBJ2-2
d_call: -
v_call: TRBV7-2
clone_size: few
cdr3_nt: TGTGCCAGCAGCCGGGGAGGGCAGGGGATGTCCGGGGAGCTGTTTTTT
cdr3_aa: CASSRGGQGMSGELFF

j_call: TRBJ1-4
d_call: TRBD1
v_call: TRBV20-1
clone_size: many
cdr3_nt: TGCAGTGCTAGAGATCCTGCAGGGGGCAATGAAAAACTGTTTTTT
cdr3_aa: CSARDPAGGNEKLFF

j_call: TRBJ1-5
d_call: -
v_call: TRBV7-2
clone_size: many
cdr3_nt: TGTGCCAGCAGCCGGAAGGGCTATAGCAATCAGCCCCAGCATTTT
cdr3_aa: CASSRKGYSNQPQHF

j_call: TRBJ1-2
d_call: -
v_call: TRBV6-2/TRBV6-3
clone_size: -
cdr3_nt: TGTGCCAGCTGGGGGACCGAGAACTATGGCTACACCTTC
cdr3_aa: CASWGTENYGYTF

j_call: TRBJ2-5
d_call: -
v_call: TRBV24-1
clone_size: few
cdr3_nt: TGTGCCACCAGTGAGGCCGGGACAAGGGAAGTAGAGACCCAGTACTTC
cdr3_aa: CATSEAGTREVETQYF

j_call: TRBJ2-1
d_call: TRBD2
v_call: TRBV7-2
clone_size: many
cdr3_nt: TGTGCCAGCAGCTTGGGGACTAGCGGGAGTAAGCAGTTCTTC
cdr3_aa: CASSLGTSGSKQFF

j_call: TRBJ1-4
d_call: -
v_call: TRBV14
clone_size: many
cdr3_nt: TGTGCCAGCAGACCCACCGGGACGGATGAAAAACTGTTTTTT
cdr3_aa: CASRPTGTDEKLFF

j_call: TRBJ1-5
d_call: -
v_call: TRBV29-1
clone_size: many
cdr3_nt: TGCAGCGTTGCCCAGGGGATGAGCAATCAGCCCCAGCATTTT
cdr3_aa: CSVAQGMSNQPQHF

j_call: TRBJ1-1
d_call: -
v_call: TRBV2
clone_size: many
cdr3_nt: TGTGCCAGCCTATTGGCCAAAACTGAAGCTTTCTTT
cdr3_aa: CASLLAKTEAFF

j_call: TRBJ2-3
d_call: TRBD2
v_call: TRBV6-2/TRBV6-3
clone_size: many
cdr3_nt: TGTGCCAGCAGTTACTCGAATGCGGGGGACCCACATACGCAGTATTTT
cdr3_aa: CASSYSNAGDPHTQYF

j_call: TRBJ2-7
d_call: -
v_call: TRBV29-1
clone_size: many
cdr3_nt: TGCAGCGTTGGGAACAGCCTCTCCTACGAGCAGTACTTC
cdr3_aa: CSVGNSLSYEQYF

j_call: TRBJ2-3
d_call: -
v_call: TRBV20-1
clone_size: many
cdr3_nt: TGCAGTGCTTATCAGGGCCGGGACACAGATACGCAGTATTTT
cdr3_aa: CSAYQGRDTDTQYF